These 8 T cell receptor beta chains were all obtained from the same sample, sequenced in a study of beta chain features in type 1 diabetes. The whole isolated RNA underwent reverse transcription, so sequencing captured expressed TCRB transcripts. TCRdb keeps only in-frame clones here, not all; method: immunoSEQ multiplex PCR. The sample shows about 240,000 clones, roughly 30% of them seen only once. Sequencing was done on a sample of central memory CD4+ T cells from blood. These receptors were obtained from a man younger than 40 in good health.

This rearrangement joins TRBV20-1 to TRBJ2-3; D may be TRBD1 (5 bases). CDR1 is DFQATT and CDR2 is SNEGSKA in the germline V gene (reference sequence). CDR3 length equals 11 residues. The V gene lost 2 bases and the J gene lost 5 bases, with 5 bases spanning the gap. CDR3 amino acids: CSARQGDTQYF. For the CDR3, the DNA is TGCAGTGCTAGACAGGGAGATACGCAGTATTTT.

There are a few counts of this clone. V and J are TRBV9 and TRBJ2-5, with D perhaps matching TRBD2 (6 bases). Germline loops: CDR1 SGDLS, CDR2 YYNGEE. The CDR3 length is 15 residues. V lost 4 bases and J 2 bases, leaving 15 bases between the germline ends. This CDR3 reads CASSPGGQKQETQYF. The CDR3 nucleotides are TGTGCCAGCAGCCCCGGAGGGCAGAAGCAAGAGACCCAGTACTTC.

This sequence joins TRBV5-6 and TRBJ2-3; D remains ambiguous. With 2 bases removed from V and 2 bases from J, the gap between germline ends came to 3 bases. The CDR3 is 12 residues long. Germline CDR1 SGHDT, CDR2 YYEEEE. The CDR3 is CASSLVTDTQYF. The CDR3 DNA reads as TGTGCCAGCAGCTTAGTCACAGATACGCAGTATTTT. The full variable domain, with the rest looked up from reference TRBV5-6 and TRBJ2-3, is DAGVTQSPTHLIKTRGQQVTLRCSPKSGHDTVSWYQQALGQGPQFIFQYYEEEERQRGNFPDRFSGHQFPNYSSELNVNALLLGDSALYLCASSLVTDTQYFGPGTRLTVL.

This clone was seen a few times. The V gene is TRBV7-9, the J gene TRBJ2-3; 7 bases map to TRBD1. CDR3 length: 15 amino acids. V was pared by 5 bases and J by 1 base, with 6 bases of the junction left unmatched. The germline V gene encodes CDR1 SEHNR and CDR2 FQNEAQ (reference sequence). The chain's CDR3 is CASSPDRVRTDTQYF. The CDR3 region has the DNA TGTGCCAGCAGCCCAGACAGGGTGCGCACAGATACGCAGTATTTT. The whole variable domain, remainder taken from reference TRBV7-9 and TRBJ2-3, is DTGVSQNPRHKITKRGQNVTFRCDPISEHNRLYWYRQTLGQGPEFLTYFQNEAQLEKSRLLSDRFSAERPKGSFSTLEIQRTEQGDSAMYLCASSPDRVRTDTQYFGPGTRLTVL.

This clone was seen a few times. CDR3 nucleotide sequence: TGCAGCGTTTCGCGGGTTCAGGAGCGCCAGTACTTC. It yields the protein CSVSRVQERQYF. The chain links TRBV29-1 to TRBJ2-5; a weak D match, TRBD2 (5 bases). The length of the CDR3 is 12 residues. Trimming left V 5 bases short and J 10 bases short, with 17 bases between. Germline assignment: CDR1 SQVTM and CDR2 ANQGSEA.

With regard to this clone: This sample includes further DNA sequences coding for the same CDR3. V is TRBV7-2 and J is TRBJ2-3; D gene uncertain. Per germline, CDR1 SGHTA and CDR2 FQGNSA. This CDR3 comprises 12 residues. V lost 2 bases and J 5 bases, leaving 5 bases between the germline ends. CDR3 amino acids: CASSLTGDTQYF. In DNA, the CDR3 is TGTGCCAGCAGCTTAACCGGAGATACGCAGTATTTT.

This clone appeared a few times. The genes are TRBV10-3 and TRBJ2-5, with no clear D. Trimming pared 2 bases from V and 5 bases from J, leaving 15 bases between. The V gene's germline CDR1 is ENHRY and CDR2 SYGVKD. The length of the CDR3 is 15 residues. The CDR3 nucleotides read TGTGCCATCAGTGAGAGTCCCGGGTCTGGGGAGACCCAGTACTTC. It yields the protein CAISESPGSGETQYF.

This clone has a handful of counts. DNA of the CDR3: TGTGCCAGTAGTACAACAGGGACCAAAAACATTCAGTACTTC. It codes for CASSTTGTKNIQYF. The chain couples TRBV19 to TRBJ2-4; D perhaps matches TRBD1 (6 bases). CDR1 and CDR2 from the germline V gene are LNHDA and SQIVND (reference sequence). The CDR3 spans 14 residues. V was pared by 4 bases and J by 2 bases, with 9 bases between.